This section outlines one TCR beta chain sequence together with its context. The junction and the germline gene differ at one end; a read error may be behind it. The sample belongs to a study of control samples from healthy donors and cancer patients. Germline lookup yields CDR1 ENHRY and CDR2 SYGVKD. This CDR3 has 11 amino acids. Libraries were prepared by immunoSEQ multiplex PCR; TCRdb keeps only in-frame clonotypes and omits some of them. This table holds about 70,000 clones, over 70% found once. This receptor was taken from a man aged 50-59 years in good health. The chain links TRBV10-3 to TRBJ1-1; perhaps TRBD1 as D (5 bases). Material: blood. The DNA of the CDR3 is TGTGCCATCAGTGACCCAACAGGTCTTCGCTTT. Translation: CAISDPTGLRF.